Presented here are 24 T cell receptor beta chains from one specimen sequenced in a study of glioma-infiltrating T cells. Amplification of TCR alpha and beta CDR3 regions from RNA used iRepertoire nested multiplex PCR. A single record per CDR3 protein comes from TCRdb applying MiXCR to the multiplex PCR reads. The repertoire includes about 380,000 distinct CDR3 sequences, 41% of them detected once, and 12% sits in the top ten. The sequencing sample was made of glioma tissue, nonneoplastic brain tissue, or PBMCs (not recorded which). The receptors were sampled from a human donor with low-grade glioma or glioblastoma, undergoing nonglioma brain surgery, or in good health (not recorded which).

The sample holds many counts of this clonotype. The chain is built from TRBV20-1 and TRBJ1-1; D is uncertain. CDR3 length equals 11 residues. Trimming removed 0 bases from V and 3 bases from J, with 2 bases in between. Germline-derived CDR1 and CDR2 are DFQATT and SNEGSKA (reference sequence). The CDR3 sequence: CSAREDTEAFF. Written as DNA, the CDR3 is TGCAGTGCTAGAGAGGACACTGAAGCTTTCTTT.

Remarks on this clonotype: This sequence may be a read error, since a much larger clone differs from it by one base. The chain joins TRBV28 to TRBJ2-7; the match to TRBD1 covers 8 bases. V lost 9 bases and J lost 7; bases outside the gene matches: 11. The CDR3 is made up of 13 amino acids. Germline V gene data show CDR1 as MDHEN and CDR2 as SYDVKM. The CDR3 sequence is CASSGQGGDEQYF. The CDR3 bases are TGTGCCAGTTCCGGACAGGGTGGCGATGAGCAGTACTTC. Supplemented by reference TRBV28 and TRBJ2-7, the full variable domain reads DVKVTQSSRYLVKRTGEKVFLECVQDMDHENMFWYRQDPGLGLRLIYFSYDVKMKEKGDIPEGYSVSREKKERFSLILESASTNQTSMYLCASSGQGGDEQYFGPGTRLTVT.

As for this clonotype: Just one base apart from a much larger clone, this may be a read error. This rearrangement joins TRBV7-2 to TRBJ1-5; weak D call: TRBD1 (5 bases). The CDR3 spans 16 residues. Germline values: CDR1 SGHTA, CDR2 FQGNSA. The CDR3, as DNA: TGTGCCAGCGGCTTAGACGTGGGCAGGGCCAATCAGCCCCAGCATTTT. This gives the protein CASGLDVGRANQPQHF.

About this clonotype: The DNA is omitted, as the CDR3 cannot be located on it reliably, and the CDR3 follows TCRdb's listing. J is TRBJ2-2 and V is TRBV29-1. The germline CDR1 and CDR2 sequences are SQVTM and ANQGSEA. Inclusive of both ends, the CDR3 amounts to 13 amino acids. This CDR3 is CSVGEGNTGELFF.

The chain carries TRBV7-9 and TRBJ2-2; D is unresolved. V was trimmed by 0 bases and J by 7 bases, leaving 3 bases between them. Germline values: CDR1 SEHNR, CDR2 FQNEAQ (reference sequence). The CDR3 spans 12 residues. Here the CDR3 DNA reads TGTGCCAGCAGCTTAGCGATCGGGGAGCTGTTTTTT. Its translation: CASSLAIGELFF.

V gene TRBV29-1 combines with J gene TRBJ1-1; D gene unclear. The germline CDR1 and CDR2 sequences are SQVTM and ANQGSEA. Trimming left V 6 bases short and J 1 base short, with 15 bases between. The CDR3 runs 14 residues. CDR3: CSVLDWVGNTEAFF. CDR3 nucleotides: TGCAGCGTGTTAGACTGGGTGGGGAACACTGAAGCTTTCTTT.

This clonotype was detected ten times or more. The V and J genes are TRBV28 and TRBJ2-7; D unclear. The CDR3 covers 12 residues. In germline, CDR1 is MDHEN, CDR2 SYDVKM. Trimming shortened V by 2 bases and J by 2 bases, and 4 bases separated the two germline ends. CDR3 loop: CASSLIPYEQYF. CDR3 DNA sequence: TGTGCCAGCAGTTTAATCCCCTACGAGCAGTACTTC.

Concerning this clonotype itself: A junction end diverges from the germline sequence, so it may reflect a read error. The chain recombines TRBV27 with TRBJ2-7; no clear D. The CDR3 is 16 residues long. Germline CDR1 and CDR2: MNHEY and SMNVEV (reference sequence). CDR3: CASSSPLRARNNEQYF. CDR3 nucleotides: TGCGCCAGCAGTTCACCTCTCCGGGCAAGAAACAACGAGCAGTACTTC.

This clonotype showed up many times. This sequence joins TRBV6-2 or TRBV6-3 and TRBJ2-7; 10 bases align to TRBD2. From germline, CDR1 is MNHEY and CDR2 SVGEGT. The CDR3 is 15 amino acids. J gave up 4 bases and V 6 bases, and 9 bases lay outside the gene matches. CDR3 coding DNA: TGTGCCAGCAGCCAACTAGCGGGGTTGCTGTACGAGCAGTACTTC. It codes for CASSQLAGLLYEQYF.

This clonotype has only a few counts. This chain links TRBV7-9 with TRBJ2-3; D uncertain. Germline-derived CDR1 and CDR2 are SEHNR and FQNEAQ (reference sequence). The CDR3 extends over 13 amino acids. V dropped 1 base and J dropped 4 bases, with 6 bases sitting between them. CDR3 bases: TGTGCCAGCAGCTTAGTCATAGCAGATACGCAGTATTTT. It codes for CASSLVIADTQYF.

Written as DNA, the CDR3 is TGTGCCAGCAGCCTGAGACTAGCGGGAGGCCCTTACAATGAGCAGTTCTTC. Translating gives CASSLRLAGGPYNEQFF. This chain uses TRBV7-8 with TRBJ2-1; 13 bases map to TRBD2. Germline trimming cut 5 bases from V and 4 bases from J; bases unmatched to any gene: 8. Germline CDR1 is SGHVS and CDR2 is FQNEAQ. This CDR3 contains 17 residues. Together with reference TRBV7-8 and TRBJ2-1, the CDR3 gives the full variable domain: GAGVSQSPRYKVAKRGQDVALRCDPISGHVSLFWYQQALGQGPEFLTYFQNEAQLDKSGLPSDRFFAERPEGSVSTLKIQRTQQEDSAVYLCASSLRLAGGPYNEQFFGPGTRLTVL.

Worth noting for this clonotype: A much larger clone lies one base from this, so it may be a read error. The chain joins TRBV6-2 or TRBV6-3 to TRBJ2-7; D not resolved. This CDR3 is 14 amino acids long. The germline V gene has CDR1 MNHEY and CDR2 SVGEGT. The V end was cut by 2 bases, the J end by 1 base, with 9 bases between. DNA for the CDR3: TGTGCCAGCAGTTACCCCGGAGTTTCCTACGAGCAGTACTTC. It specifies CASSYPGVSYEQYF.

This clonotype was seen once. The chain employs TRBV29-1 and TRBJ2-7; D is perhaps TRBD2 (5 bases). CDR1 and CDR2 (germline): SQVTM, ANQGSEA. This CDR3 is built from 12 residues. Deletions cut 3 bases from V and 1 base from J, with 7 bases between. The CDR3 protein is CSVDGGSYEQYF. In nucleotides, the CDR3 is TGCAGCGTTGATGGCGGGTCCTACGAGCAGTACTTC.

V and J are TRBV10-3 and TRBJ1-6, with D unclear. Germline CDR1 ENHRY, CDR2 SYGVKD. This CDR3 spans 12 amino acids. The germline V and J ends were trimmed by 11 bases and 5 bases, with 10 bases remaining between them. CDR3 protein: CAARSNNSPLHF. The CDR3 DNA is TGTGCCGCGAGGAGTAATAATTCACCCCTCCACTTT.

The genes are TRBV5-1 and TRBJ2-7; D might be TRBD1 or TRBD2, each matching 5 bases. The germline CDR1 and CDR2 sequences are SGHRS and YFSETQ. The V and J ends lost 4 bases and 5 bases respectively, with 25 bases between them. The CDR3 extends over 17 amino acids. This CDR3 reads CASSRDPRAREKHEQYF. CDR3 bases: TGCGCCAGCAGCCGAGACCCTAGGGCCAGGGAGAAGCACGAGCAGTACTTC.

This clonotype was picked up many times. The V gene is TRBV27, the J gene TRBJ1-1, with D perhaps TRBD1 (5 bases). Germline V gene sequence: CDR1 MNHEY, CDR2 SMNVEV (reference sequence). This CDR3 region has 16 residues. Deletions cut 6 bases from V and 4 bases from J, with 21 bases between. The CDR3 DNA follows: TGTGCCAGCAGCTCCGGGGCCCAGACTTTGAGCACTGAAGCTTTCTTT. Encoded protein: CASSSGAQTLSTEAFF.

This clonotype has a count of ten or more. The rearrangement uses TRBV6-1 and TRBJ2-7; 7 nucleotides match TRBD1. V was pared by 7 bases and J by 2 bases, with 5 bases of the junction left unmatched. This CDR3 comprises 13 residues. Germline CDR1 reads MNHNS; CDR2 reads SASEGT. Here the CDR3 DNA reads TGTGCCAGCACCGTGACAGGGACCTACGAGCAGTACTTC. It yields the protein CASTVTGTYEQYF.

About this clonotype: A much larger clone sits a single nucleotide away, making a read error possible. The CDR3 loop is CSSTPRGGAHEQYF. CDR3 coding DNA: TGCAGTTCCACACCCAGGGGGGGGGCCCACGAGCAGTACTTC. The gene calls are TRBV20-1 and TRBJ2-7; either TRBD1 or TRBD2 may fit D (7 bases each). The V gene's germline CDR1 is DFQATT and CDR2 SNEGSKA (reference sequence). V lost 8 bases, J lost 5 bases, and 22 bases lay in between. This CDR3 is 14 amino acids long.

For this clonotype: A read error may explain this, as a much larger clone is one base away. V is TRBV28 and J is TRBJ1-2; 7 nucleotides agree with TRBD1. V was clipped by 3 bases and J by 5 bases; unmatched bases: 9. This CDR3 contains 15 residues. Per germline, CDR1 MDHEN and CDR2 SYDVKM. In nucleotides, the CDR3 is TGTGCCAGCAGTTTGGTAGGGGGCGCTCGTTATGGCTACACCTTC. It specifies CASSLVGGARYGYTF.

This chain joins TRBV4-1 and TRBJ2-1; no clear D. Germline V gene data show CDR1 as MGHRA and CDR2 as YSYEKL. This CDR3 spans 15 amino acids. Trimming removed 0 bases from V and 4 bases from J, with 10 bases in between. CDR3 in amino acids: CASSQDTAVYNEQFF. The CDR3 coding sequence is TGCGCCAGCAGCCAAGATACGGCGGTTTACAATGAGCAGTTCTTC.

The V and J genes are TRBV12-3 or TRBV12-4 and TRBJ2-7; D unclear. The CDR3 runs to 15 residues. V lost 5 bases and J lost 3, with 17 bases in between. The DNA for the CDR3 is TGTGCCAGCAGTCCATCCGGGCTAGAAGTCTACGAGCAGTACTTC. Translating gives CASSPSGLEVYEQYF.

In its sample, this clonotype was seen many times. This chain joins TRBV6-1 and TRBJ2-7; D unclear. The ends were cut back, 8 bases at V and 6 bases at J, with 14 bases in the middle. Germline CDR1 MNHNS, CDR2 SASEGT. This CDR3 comprises 12 residues. The CDR3 region is CASGHSKIEQYF. CDR3 in DNA: TGTGCCAGCGGCCATTCGAAAATCGAGCAGTACTTC.

Details on this clonotype: A read error may be the cause here, since a much bigger clone is one base away. The chain has TRBV20-1 and TRBJ2-7; TRBD1 or TRBD2 may be the D gene (5 bases each). The CDR3 covers 11 residues. CDR1 is DFQATT, CDR2 SNEGSKA, per germline (reference sequence). V was clipped by 4 bases and J by 5 bases, with 9 bases between them. The CDR3 sequence is CSAIGTHEQYF. The CDR3 DNA reads TGCAGTGCTATCGGGACCCACGAGCAGTACTTC.

The CDR3 sequence: CASSPRDLAIVNEQFF. CDR3 nucleotide sequence: TGTGCCAGCAGCCCCCGGGACTTAGCGATCGTGAATGAGCAGTTCTTC. V gene TRBV11-1 combines with J gene TRBJ2-1; the D gene is possibly TRBD2 (6 bases). This CDR3 is 16 amino acids long. The germline V and J ends were trimmed by 5 bases and 7 bases, with 21 bases remaining between them. CDR1 SGHAT and CDR2 FQDESV come from the germline V gene (reference sequence).